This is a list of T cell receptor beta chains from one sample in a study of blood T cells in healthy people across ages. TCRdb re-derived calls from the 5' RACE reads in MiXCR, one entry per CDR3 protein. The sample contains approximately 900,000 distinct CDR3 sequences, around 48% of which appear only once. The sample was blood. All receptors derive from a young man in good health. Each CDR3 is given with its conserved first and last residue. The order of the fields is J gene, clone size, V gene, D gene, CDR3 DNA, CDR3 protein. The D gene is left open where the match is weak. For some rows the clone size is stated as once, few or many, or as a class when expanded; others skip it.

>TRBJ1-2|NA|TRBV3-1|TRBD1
TGTGCCAGCAGCGCCCGGGACAGCTATGGCTACACCTTC
CASSARDSYGYTF
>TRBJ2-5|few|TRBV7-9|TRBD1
TGTGCCAGCAGCGCCGGGACAGATCAAGAGACCCAGTACTTC
CASSAGTDQETQYF
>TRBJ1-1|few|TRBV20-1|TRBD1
TGCAGTGCTGGCTACAGGGGGCGAAACACTGAAGCTTTCTTT
CSAGYRGRNTEAFF
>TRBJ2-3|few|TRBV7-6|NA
TGTGCCAGCAGCGTCGCCGGGACATTAAGCACAGATACGCAGTATTTT
CASSVAGTLSTDTQYF
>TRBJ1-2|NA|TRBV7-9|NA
TGTGCCAGCGGCTTAGTTGGAACAGGACGTACGGGCTACACCTTC
CASGLVGTGRTGYTF
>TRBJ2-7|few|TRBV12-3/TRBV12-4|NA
TGTGCCAGCAGCCCGGAGAATTACTACGAGCAGTACTTC
CASSPENYYEQYF
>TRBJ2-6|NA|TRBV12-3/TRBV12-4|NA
TGTGCCAGCACATCTGGGGGGGCCCTTTCGGGGGCCAACGTCCTGACTTTC
CASTSGGALSGANVLTF
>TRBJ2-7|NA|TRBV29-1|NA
TGCAGCGTTGGATCACTGATCGGCTCCTACGAGCAGTACTTC
CSVGSLIGSYEQYF
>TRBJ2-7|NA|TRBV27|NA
TGTGCCAGCACCTTTCTTCGGGGGCAAACCTACGAGCAGTACTTC
CASTFLRGQTYEQYF
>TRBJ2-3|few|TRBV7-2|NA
TGTGCCAGCAGCTTCTCGGCGGGTACAGATACGCAGTATTTT
CASSFSAGTDTQYF
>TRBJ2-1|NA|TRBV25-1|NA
TGTGCCAGCATGGTAGGGGTTGGCTCCTACAATGAGCAGTTCTTC
CASMVGVGSYNEQFF
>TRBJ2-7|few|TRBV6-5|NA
TGTGCCAGCAGTTACTACAGTTCCTACGAGCAGTACTTC
CASSYYSSYEQYF
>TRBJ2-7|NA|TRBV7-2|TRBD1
TGTGCCAGCAGCGTGGGGACAGGTTACTACGAGCAGTACTTC
CASSVGTGYYEQYF
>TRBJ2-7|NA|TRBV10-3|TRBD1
TGTGCCATCAAAACAGGGGACTCCTACGAGCAGTACTTC
CAIKTGDSYEQYF
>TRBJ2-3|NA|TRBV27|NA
TGTGCCAGCAGTTCACTAGAAGGTCAACGGACGCAGTATTTT
CASSSLEGQRTQYF
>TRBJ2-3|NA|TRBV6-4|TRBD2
TGTGCCAGCAGTGAACTCTCTGCGGGGGACCCCACAGATACGCAGTATTTT
CASSELSAGDPTDTQYF
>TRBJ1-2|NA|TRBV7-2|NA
TGTGCCAGCAGCTCTACAAGAGCAACAGGGATGAACTATGGCTACACCTTC
CASSSTRATGMNYGYTF
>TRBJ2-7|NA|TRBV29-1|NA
TGCAGCGTTCGGGGAGGCGAGGACTCCTACGAGCAGTACTTC
CSVRGGEDSYEQYF
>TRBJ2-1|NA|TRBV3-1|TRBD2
TGTGCCAGCAGCAATCGGGGGGGCCCCTACAATGAGCAGTTCTTC
CASSNRGGPYNEQFF
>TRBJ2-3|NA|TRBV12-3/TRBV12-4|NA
TGTGCCAGCAGTTTAGGAGGGGAGGTAGATACGCAGTATTTT
CASSLGGEVDTQYF
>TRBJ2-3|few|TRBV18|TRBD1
TGTGCCAGCTCACCTCCGGGACAGGGGGCGGTGAATACGCAGTATTTT
CASSPPGQGAVNTQYF
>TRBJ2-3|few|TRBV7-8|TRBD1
TGTGCCAGCAGCTTACCCAAAAACAGGGGGCCAGAGGATACGCAGTATTTT
CASSLPKNRGPEDTQYF
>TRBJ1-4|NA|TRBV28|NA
TGTGCCAGCAGTTTGCGAGGACAAGCAACTAATGAAAAACTGTTTTTT
CASSLRGQATNEKLFF
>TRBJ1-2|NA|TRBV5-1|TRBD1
TGCGCCAGCAGCCAGACGGCGACAGGGGGCCAGGATGGCTACACCTTC
CASSQTATGGQDGYTF
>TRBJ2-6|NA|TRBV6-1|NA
TGTGCCAGCAGTCGCTTTGGGGGGTACTTCTCTGGGGCCAACGTCCTGACTTTC
CASSRFGGYFSGANVLTF